Listed below are T cell receptor beta chains from one sample, sequenced in a study of blood T cell repertoires in COVID-19. The table came from immunoSEQ multiplex PCR; TCRdb's copy has only in-frame clones and leaves some out. The sample holds 200,000 to 300,000 clones; approximately 88% are singletons and the top ten take about 27%. The sequenced sample consisted of peripheral blood. The source is a man aged 35-49 years with acute or convalescent COVID-19. Each CDR3 is given with its conserved first and last residue. A D gene is named only where the DNA matches it firmly. For some rows the clone size is stated as once, few or many, or as a class when expanded; others skip it.

V gene	J gene	clone size	D gene	CDR3 DNA	CDR3 protein
TRBV29-1	TRBJ1-2	.	.	TGCAGCGTTGGAGCGGACCCGGTTCGGGCTAACTATGGCTACACCTTC	CSVGADPVRANYGYTF
TRBV18	TRBJ1-1	.	TRBD1	TGTGCCAGCTCACCCGGGACAGGGGGACGGGAAGCTTTCTTT	CASSPGTGGREAFF
TRBV29-1	TRBJ1-1	.	.	TGCAGCGTTGCCCCTTTTCTGGGAGGGATTGCCACTGAAGCTTTCTTT	CSVAPFLGGIATEAFF
TRBV18	TRBJ1-2	.	TRBD1	TGTGCCAGCTCACAGGACAGGGGGAACTATGGCTACACCTTC	CASSQDRGNYGYTF
TRBV10-3	TRBJ1-1	.	TRBD1	TGTGCCATCAGTGAGTCTACAGGGGCGCGAGGCACTGAAGCTTTCTTT	CAISESTGARGTEAFF
TRBV7-9	TRBJ1-1	.	.	TGTGCCAGCAGTTACCCCGGGGGTAACACTGAAGCTTTCTTT	CASSYPGGNTEAFF
TRBV4-1	TRBJ1-4	.	.	TGCGCCAGCAGCCAAGACAGAAGACTTGCAACTAATGAAAAACTGTTTTTT	CASSQDRRLATNEKLFF
TRBV27	TRBJ1-1	.	.	TGTGCCAGCAGTTTAGTTCAGGAGAACACTGAAGCTTTCTTT	CASSLVQENTEAFF
TRBV27	TRBJ2-1	.	.	TGTGCCAGCAGTTCGGGACTCAGCAATGAGCAGTTCTTC	CASSSGLSNEQFF
TRBV9	TRBJ1-6	.	.	TGTGCCAGCAGCGTGCAGGGTTCACCCCTCCACTTT	CASSVQGSPLHF
TRBV5-1	TRBJ1-6	.	.	TGCGCCAGCAGCACCCTGGAAGGGGGAAATTCACCCCTCCACTTT	CASSTLEGGNSPLHF
TRBV5-4	TRBJ2-2	.	TRBD1	TGTGCCAGCAGCTTCGGACAGGGGAGAACCGGGGAGCTGTTTTTT	CASSFGQGRTGELFF
TRBV2	TRBJ1-3	few	.	TGTGCCAGCTCAGACAATCCTGGAAACACCATATATTTT	CASSDNPGNTIYF
TRBV6-5	TRBJ1-1	once	.	TGTGCCAGCAGTTCAGCGAACCGACGGCATGAAGCTTTCTTT	CASSSANRRHEAFF
TRBV20-1	TRBJ2-7	.	.	TGCAGTGCTAGTCGGTCGAGCTCCTACGAGCAGTACTTC	CSASRSSSYEQYF
TRBV5-1	TRBJ2-2	.	.	TGCGCCAGCAGCTTGAACCCCAGGGTAGGGGAGCTGTTTTTT	CASSLNPRVGELFF
TRBV3-1/TRBV3-2	TRBJ1-3	.	TRBD1	TGTGCCAGCAGCCCGGACAGGGCGGCTGGAAACACCATATATTTT	CASSPDRAAGNTIYF
TRBV20-1	TRBJ2-7	.	TRBD1	TGCAGTGCCGGGACAGGGTCTGAGCAGTACTTC	CSAGTGSEQYF
TRBV6-5	TRBJ1-3	.	.	TGTGCCAGCACTAGGGGGTTGAAGGGAAACACCATATATTTT	CASTRGLKGNTIYF
TRBV30	TRBJ2-7	.	TRBD1	TGTGCCTGGATGGCCCTCCGGGACAGGGGTAGGGACGAGCAGTACTTC	CAWMALRDRGRDEQYF
TRBV7-9	TRBJ2-4	.	TRBD1	TGTGCCAGCAGCTTAGCGCAAGGACAGGGGTCTATAGCCAAAAACATTCAGTACTTC	CASSLAQGQGSIAKNIQYF
TRBV19	TRBJ1-3	.	TRBD1	TGTGCCAGCCTCGGCCTGGACAGGCCTGGAAACACCATATATTTT	CASLGLDRPGNTIYF
TRBV10-3	TRBJ1-2	.	.	TGTGCCATCAGTGATAGTGGGGGCTGGAATGGCTACACCTTC	CAISDSGGWNGYTF
TRBV7-2	TRBJ1-5	few	.	TGTGCCAGCAGCTCCGGGGGAGGTCAGCCCCAGCATTTT	CASSSGGGQPQHF
TRBV15	TRBJ2-7	.	.	TGTGCCACCAGCAGATCGGACTTTCCGGACTACGAGCAGTACTTC	CATSRSDFPDYEQYF
TRBV5-6	TRBJ2-5	.	TRBD1	TGTGCCAGCAGCCTGGGACAGGGGTGGGTAGAGACCCAGTACTTC	CASSLGQGWVETQYF
TRBV25-1	TRBJ2-5	once	TRBD2	TGTGCCAGCAGTGAAGAGCGGGAGATACAAGAGACCCAGTACTTC	CASSEEREIQETQYF
TRBV7-9	TRBJ1-1	.	.	TGTGCCAGCAGCTCCCGGGTCCTTAACACTGAAGCTTTCTTT	CASSSRVLNTEAFF
TRBV9	TRBJ1-6	.	.	TGTGCCAGCAGCGTAGAGACAGGACGATCACCCCTCCACTTT	CASSVETGRSPLHF
TRBV5-6	TRBJ2-5	.	.	TGTGCCAGCAGCATCCCAGGGGGGCTAGAGACCCAGTACTTC	CASSIPGGLETQYF
TRBV19	TRBJ1-1	.	.	TGTGCCAGTACTTCCTCCTTGGGGGCGCACACTGAAGCTTTCTTT	CASTSSLGAHTEAFF
TRBV9	TRBJ2-1	.	.	TGTGCCAGCAGCGTAGGGGGGCCTTTCAATGAGCAGTTCTTC	CASSVGGPFNEQFF
TRBV11-3	TRBJ2-2	few	.	TGTGCCAGCAGCCAGACCGGGAACGGGGAGCTGTTTTTT	CASSQTGNGELFF
TRBV11-3	TRBJ1-1	.	.	TGTGCCAGCAGCTTATACAGGAACACTGAAGCTTTCTTT	CASSLYRNTEAFF
TRBV27	TRBJ1-5	.	.	TGTGCCAGCAGTTTCCGACAGAACAATCAGCCCCAGCATTTT	CASSFRQNNQPQHF
TRBV6-5	TRBJ1-6	.	.	TGTGCCAGCAGTTATATGGACAGTTATAATTCACCCCTCCACTTT	CASSYMDSYNSPLHF
TRBV19	TRBJ2-7	.	TRBD2	TGTGCCAGTAGTACCTCCGGGACTAGCGGGATTTACGAGCAGTACTTC	CASSTSGTSGIYEQYF
TRBV19	TRBJ1-5	.	.	TGTGCCAGTAGTAGCCCCCCAGATCAGCCCCAGCATTTT	CASSSPPDQPQHF
TRBV6-2/TRBV6-3	TRBJ1-4	.	TRBD1	TGTGCCAGCAGTCTCCCCCGGACAGGGGGGGCTGAAAAACTGTTTTTT	CASSLPRTGGAEKLFF
TRBV5-5	TRBJ2-3	few	TRBD2	TGTGCCAGCAGCTTGGTTGCGGGAGATTCCGATACGCAGTATTTT	CASSLVAGDSDTQYF
TRBV4-1	TRBJ2-2	.	TRBD2	TGCGCCAGCAGCCACGCCCTAGCGGGTTCGAACACCGGGGAGCTGTTTTTT	CASSHALAGSNTGELFF
TRBV6-1	TRBJ2-2	.	TRBD2	TGTGCCAGCAGTGGCCTGACTAGCGGGGGAAACACCGGGGAGCTGTTTTTT	CASSGLTSGGNTGELFF
TRBV19	TRBJ1-4	.	.	TGTGCCAGCCAGGAGGGGGAAAAACTGTTTTTT	CASQEGEKLFF
TRBV6-5	TRBJ2-5	.	.	TGTGCCAGCAGTTCCCGGCAGCGGGTGCCCCAGGAGACCCAGTACTTC	CASSSRQRVPQETQYF
TRBV7-9	TRBJ1-2	once	.	TGTGCCAGCAGCTTGCAGGGGAATAACTATGGCTACACCTTC	CASSLQGNNYGYTF
TRBV19	TRBJ1-5	few	.	TGTGCCAGTAGTATTGGGAGCTATTATAGCAATCAGCCCCAGCATTTT	CASSIGSYYSNQPQHF
TRBV27	TRBJ1-2	once	TRBD1	TGTGCCAGTACAGGGGGACATAGTGGCTACACCTTC	CASTGGHSGYTF
TRBV14	TRBJ2-7	.	TRBD1	TGTGCCAGCAGCCCTAGGACAGGCCCCACGATGAGCGAGCAGTACTTC	CASSPRTGPTMSEQYF
TRBV6-5	TRBJ1-5	.	.	TGTGCCAGCAGCCACGGGCAGGGTGGTCAGCCCCAGCATTTT	CASSHGQGGQPQHF
TRBV5-1	TRBJ2-3	.	TRBD1	TGCGCCAGCAGCTTTAGGGACAGGGAGGTCCCAGATACGCAGTATTTT	CASSFRDREVPDTQYF
TRBV19	TRBJ1-2	.	TRBD1	TGTGCCAGTACCCCACAGGGGTTAGCTAACTATGGCTACACCTTC	CASTPQGLANYGYTF
TRBV6-2/TRBV6-3	TRBJ2-2	.	TRBD2	TGTGCCAGCAGCGAATACGGACTAGCGGGAGTGTTCGGGGAGCTGTTTTTT	CASSEYGLAGVFGELFF
TRBV6-5	TRBJ1-1	.	.	TGTGCCAGCATAGTCTACAGGACGAACACTGAAGCTTTCTTT	CASIVYRTNTEAFF
TRBV6-5	TRBJ1-5	.	.	TGTGCCAGCAGCGCCGACAGTTCGTTCAATCAGCCCCAGCATTTT	CASSADSSFNQPQHF
TRBV5-1	TRBJ1-1	.	TRBD1	TGCGCCAGCAGCTTGGACGGGACAGGGTTGAACACTGAAGCTTTCTTT	CASSLDGTGLNTEAFF
TRBV7-2	TRBJ2-7	.	TRBD2	TGTGCCAGCAGCTTAGATCTAGCGGAGGCGAGGCAGTACTTC	CASSLDLAEARQYF
TRBV6-1	TRBJ1-2	.	TRBD1	TGTGCCAGCAGTTGGGGACAGGGTGTTGATGGCTACACCTTC	CASSWGQGVDGYTF